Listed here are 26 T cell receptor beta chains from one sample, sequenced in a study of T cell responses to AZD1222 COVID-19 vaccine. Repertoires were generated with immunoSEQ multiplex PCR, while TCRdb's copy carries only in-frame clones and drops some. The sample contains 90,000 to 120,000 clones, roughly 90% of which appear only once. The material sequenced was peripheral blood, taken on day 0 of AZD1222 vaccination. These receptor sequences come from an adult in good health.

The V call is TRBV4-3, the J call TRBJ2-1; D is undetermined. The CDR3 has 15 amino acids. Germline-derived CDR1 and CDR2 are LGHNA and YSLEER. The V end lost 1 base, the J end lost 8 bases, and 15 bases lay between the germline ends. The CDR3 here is CASSQALLGIDEQFF. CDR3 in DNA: TGCGCCAGCAGCCAAGCCCTTCTGGGGATCGATGAGCAGTTCTTC.

The CDR3 DNA is TGTGCCTCCGGGCTAGCGGGGCTCAATGAGCAGTTCTTC. Translated: CASGLAGLNEQFF. The chain has TRBV30 and TRBJ2-1; TRBD2 matches 9 bases. V lost 7 bases, J lost 6 bases, and 7 bases stayed unmatched. Germline CDR1 is GTSNPN and CDR2 is SVGIG (reference sequence). This CDR3 spans 13 amino acids.

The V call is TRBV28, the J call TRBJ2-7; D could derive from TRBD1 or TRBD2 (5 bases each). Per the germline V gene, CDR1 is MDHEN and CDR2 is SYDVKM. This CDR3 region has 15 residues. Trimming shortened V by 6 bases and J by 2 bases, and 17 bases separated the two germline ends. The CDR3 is CASSSPRDATYEQYF. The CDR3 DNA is TGTGCCAGCAGCTCACCCCGGGACGCTACCTACGAGCAGTACTTC.

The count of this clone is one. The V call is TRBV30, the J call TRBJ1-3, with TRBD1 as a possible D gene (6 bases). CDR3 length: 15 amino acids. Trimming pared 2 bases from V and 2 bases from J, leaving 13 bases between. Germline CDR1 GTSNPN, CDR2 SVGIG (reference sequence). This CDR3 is CAWSKVAGAGNTIYF. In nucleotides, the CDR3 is TGTGCCTGGAGTAAAGTGGCAGGGGCTGGAAACACCATATATTTT.

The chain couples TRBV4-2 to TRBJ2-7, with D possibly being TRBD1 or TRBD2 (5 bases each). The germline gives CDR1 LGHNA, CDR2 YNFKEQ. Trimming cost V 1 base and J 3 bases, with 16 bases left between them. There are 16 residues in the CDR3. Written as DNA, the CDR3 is TGTGCCAGCAGCCAAGGATTGAGGGGAGAGAACTACGAGCAGTACTTC. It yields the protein CASSQGLRGENYEQYF.

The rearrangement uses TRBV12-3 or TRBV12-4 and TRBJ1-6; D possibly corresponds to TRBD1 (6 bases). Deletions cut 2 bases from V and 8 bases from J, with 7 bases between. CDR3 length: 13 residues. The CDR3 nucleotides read TGTGCCAGCAGTTTAAACAGGGATTCACCCCTCCACTTT. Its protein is CASSLNRDSPLHF.

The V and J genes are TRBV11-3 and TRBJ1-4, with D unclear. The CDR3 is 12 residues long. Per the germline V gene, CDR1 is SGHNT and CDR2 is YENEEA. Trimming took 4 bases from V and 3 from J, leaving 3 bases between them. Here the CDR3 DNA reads TGTGCCAGCAGCTCGTCTAATGAAAAACTGTTTTTT. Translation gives CASSSSNEKLFF. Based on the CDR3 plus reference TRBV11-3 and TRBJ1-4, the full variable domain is EAGVVQSPRYKIIEKKQPVAFWCNPISGHNTLYWYLQNLGQGPELLIRYENEEAVDDSQLPKDRFSAERLKGVDSTLKIQPAELGDSAVYLCASSSSNEKLFFGSGTQLSVL.

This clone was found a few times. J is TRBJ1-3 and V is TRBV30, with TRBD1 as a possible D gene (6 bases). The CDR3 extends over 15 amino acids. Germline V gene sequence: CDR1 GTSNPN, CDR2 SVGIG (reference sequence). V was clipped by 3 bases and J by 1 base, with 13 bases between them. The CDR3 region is CAWRKGTGSGNTIYF. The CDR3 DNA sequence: TGTGCCTGGAGAAAGGGAACAGGGTCTGGAAACACCATATATTTT.

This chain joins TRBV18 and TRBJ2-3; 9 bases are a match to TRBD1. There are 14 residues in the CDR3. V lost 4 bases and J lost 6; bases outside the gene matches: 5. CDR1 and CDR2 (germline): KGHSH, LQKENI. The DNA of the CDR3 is TGTGCCAGCTCACTCGGACAGGGGCGGGATACGCAGTATTTT. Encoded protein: CASSLGQGRDTQYF.

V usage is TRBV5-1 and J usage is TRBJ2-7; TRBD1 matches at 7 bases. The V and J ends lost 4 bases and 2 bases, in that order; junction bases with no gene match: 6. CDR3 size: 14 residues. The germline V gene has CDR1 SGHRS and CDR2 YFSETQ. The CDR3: CASSPGQIPYEQYF. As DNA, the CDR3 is TGCGCCAGCAGCCCGGGACAGATCCCCTACGAGCAGTACTTC.

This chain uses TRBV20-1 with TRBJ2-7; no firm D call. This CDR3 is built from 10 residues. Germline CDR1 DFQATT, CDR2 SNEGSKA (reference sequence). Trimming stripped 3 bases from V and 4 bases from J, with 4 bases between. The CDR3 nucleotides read TGCAGTGCTAGTTTGTACGAGCAGTACTTC. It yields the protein CSASLYEQYF.

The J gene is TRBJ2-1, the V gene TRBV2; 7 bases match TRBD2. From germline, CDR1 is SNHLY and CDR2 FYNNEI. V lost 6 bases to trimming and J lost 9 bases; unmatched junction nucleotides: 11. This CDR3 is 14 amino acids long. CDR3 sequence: CASRRGTGGSEQFF. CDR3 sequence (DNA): TGTGCCAGCAGACGGGGGACGGGAGGAAGTGAGCAGTTCTTC.

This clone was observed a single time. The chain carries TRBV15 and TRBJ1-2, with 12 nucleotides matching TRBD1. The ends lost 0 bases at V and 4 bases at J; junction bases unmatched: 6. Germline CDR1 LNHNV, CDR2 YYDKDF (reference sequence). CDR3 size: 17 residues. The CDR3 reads CATSRDRGQGATYGYTF. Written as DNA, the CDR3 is TGTGCCACCAGCAGAGATAGGGGACAGGGGGCCACCTATGGCTACACCTTC.

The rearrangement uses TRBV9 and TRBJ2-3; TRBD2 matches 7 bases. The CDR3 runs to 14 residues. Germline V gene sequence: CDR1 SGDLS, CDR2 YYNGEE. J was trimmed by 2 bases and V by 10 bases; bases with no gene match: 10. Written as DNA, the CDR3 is TGTGCCTCCGGGGGGAGCGGGAACACAGATACGCAGTATTTT. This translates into CASGGSGNTDTQYF. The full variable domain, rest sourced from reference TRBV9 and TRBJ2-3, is DSGVTQTPKHLITATGQRVTLRCSPRSGDLSVYWYQQSLDQGLQFLIQYYNGEERAKGNILERFSAQQFPDLHSELNLSSLELGDSALYFCASGGSGNTDTQYFGPGTRLTVL.

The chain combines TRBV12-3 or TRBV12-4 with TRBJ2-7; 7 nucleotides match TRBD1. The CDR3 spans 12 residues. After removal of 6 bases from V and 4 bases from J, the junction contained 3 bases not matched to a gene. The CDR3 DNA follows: TGTGCCAGCAGCCGGGACAGATACGAGCAGTACTTC. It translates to CASSRDRYEQYF.

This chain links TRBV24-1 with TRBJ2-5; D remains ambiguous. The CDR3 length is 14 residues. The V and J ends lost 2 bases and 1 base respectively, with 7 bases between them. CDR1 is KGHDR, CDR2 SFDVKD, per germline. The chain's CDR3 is CATSDSTVQETQYF. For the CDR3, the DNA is TGTGCCACCAGTGATTCCACAGTCCAAGAGACCCAGTACTTC.

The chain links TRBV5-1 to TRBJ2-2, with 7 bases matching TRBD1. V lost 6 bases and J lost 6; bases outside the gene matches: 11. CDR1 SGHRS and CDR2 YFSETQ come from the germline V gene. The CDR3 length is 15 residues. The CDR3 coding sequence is TGCGCCAGCAATCCCTACAACAGGGGTGCCGGGGAGCTGTTTTTT. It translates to CASNPYNRGAGELFF. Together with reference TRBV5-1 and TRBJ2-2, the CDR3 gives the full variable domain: KAGVTQTPRYLIKTRGQQVTLSCSPISGHRSVSWYQQTPGQGLQFLFEYFSETQRNKGNFPGRFSGRQFSNSRSEMNVSTLELGDSALYLCASNPYNRGAGELFFGEGSRLTVL.

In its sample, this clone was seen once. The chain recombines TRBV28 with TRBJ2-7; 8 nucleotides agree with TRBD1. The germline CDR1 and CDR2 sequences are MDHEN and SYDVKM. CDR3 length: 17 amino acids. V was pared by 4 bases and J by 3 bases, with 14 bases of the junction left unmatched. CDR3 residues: CASSSDPGGLHFYEQYF. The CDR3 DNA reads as TGTGCCAGCAGTTCAGACCCAGGGGGCCTACACTTCTACGAGCAGTACTTC.

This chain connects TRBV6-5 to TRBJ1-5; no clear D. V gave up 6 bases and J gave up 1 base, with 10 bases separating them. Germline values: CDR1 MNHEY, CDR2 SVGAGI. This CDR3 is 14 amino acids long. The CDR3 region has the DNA TGTGCCAGCAGCCCCGGGGAGAGCAATCAGCCCCAGCATTTT. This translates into CASSPGESNQPQHF.

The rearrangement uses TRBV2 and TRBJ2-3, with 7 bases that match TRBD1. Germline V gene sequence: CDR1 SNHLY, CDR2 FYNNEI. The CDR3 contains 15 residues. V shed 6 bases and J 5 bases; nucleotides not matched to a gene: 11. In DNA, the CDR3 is TGTGCCAGCAGGACCCAGGGGGTTGTGGGAGATACGCAGTATTTT. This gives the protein CASRTQGVVGDTQYF.

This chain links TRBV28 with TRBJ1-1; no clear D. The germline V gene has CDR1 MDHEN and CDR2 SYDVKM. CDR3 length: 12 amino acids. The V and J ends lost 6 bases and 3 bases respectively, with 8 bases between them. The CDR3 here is CASRQMDTEAFF. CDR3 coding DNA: TGTGCCAGCAGACAGATGGACACTGAAGCTTTCTTT.

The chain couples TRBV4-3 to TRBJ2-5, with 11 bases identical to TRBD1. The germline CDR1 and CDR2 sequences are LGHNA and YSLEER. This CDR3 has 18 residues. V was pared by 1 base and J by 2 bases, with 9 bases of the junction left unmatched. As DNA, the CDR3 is TGCGCCAGCAGCCAAGGGGGCAGAGGGACAGGGGGACAAGAGACCCAGTACTTC. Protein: CASSQGGRGTGGQETQYF.

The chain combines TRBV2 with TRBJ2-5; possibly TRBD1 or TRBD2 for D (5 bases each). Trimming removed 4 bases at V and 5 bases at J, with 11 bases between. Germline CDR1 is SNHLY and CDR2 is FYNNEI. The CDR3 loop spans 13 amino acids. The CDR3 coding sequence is TGTGCCAGCAGTGGGCCCGGGGCGGAGACCCAGTACTTC. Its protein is CASSGPGAETQYF.

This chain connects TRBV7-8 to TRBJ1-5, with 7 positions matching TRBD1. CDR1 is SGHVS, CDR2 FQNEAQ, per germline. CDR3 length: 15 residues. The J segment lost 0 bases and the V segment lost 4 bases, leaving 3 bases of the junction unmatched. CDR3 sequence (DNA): TGTGCCAGCAGCTCGACAGGGATTAGCAATCAGCCCCAGCATTTT. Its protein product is CASSSTGISNQPQHF. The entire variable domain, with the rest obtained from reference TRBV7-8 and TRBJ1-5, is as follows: GAGVSQSPRYKVAKRGQDVALRCDPISGHVSLFWYQQALGQGPEFLTYFQNEAQLDKSGLPSDRFFAERPEGSVSTLKIQRTQQEDSAVYLCASSSTGISNQPQHFGDGTRLSIL.

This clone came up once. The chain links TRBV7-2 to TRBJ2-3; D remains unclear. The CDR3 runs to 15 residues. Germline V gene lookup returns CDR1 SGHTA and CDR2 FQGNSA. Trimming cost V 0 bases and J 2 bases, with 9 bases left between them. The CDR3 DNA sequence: TGTGCCAGCAGCTTAGCTGCTACGTACACAGATACGCAGTATTTT. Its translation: CASSLAATYTDTQYF.

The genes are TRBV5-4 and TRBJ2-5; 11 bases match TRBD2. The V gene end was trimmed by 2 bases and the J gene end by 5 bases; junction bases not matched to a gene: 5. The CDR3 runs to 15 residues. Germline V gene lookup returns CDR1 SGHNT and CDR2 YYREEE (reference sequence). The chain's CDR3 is CASSLTSGSRETQYF. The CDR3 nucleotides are TGTGCCAGCAGCTTAACTAGCGGGAGTAGGGAGACCCAGTACTTC. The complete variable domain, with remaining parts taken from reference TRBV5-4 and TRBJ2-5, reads ETGVTQSPTHLIKTRGQQVTLRCSSQSGHNTVSWYQQALGQGPQFIFQYYREEENGRGNFPPRFSGLQFPNYSSELNVNALELDDSALYLCASSLTSGSRETQYFGPGTRLLVL.